Following are 5 T cell receptor beta chains from one sample sequenced in a study of blood T cells in healthy people across ages. Alongside a J-beta primer mix, a sample-barcoded 5' primer served in a second PCR lasting about 7 to 12 cycles. Each CDR3 protein gets one entry after TCRdb re-called the 5' RACE reads with MiXCR. This sample has 1.5 million to 2 million distinct CDR3 sequences, with under 30% found just once. The sample comprised blood. These receptors originate from a woman aged 25-40 years in good health.

The chain combines TRBV7-9 with TRBJ2-4; TRBD2 agrees at 7 bases. There are 15 residues in the CDR3. Germline V lookup: CDR1 SEHNR, CDR2 FQNEAQ (reference sequence). V trimming: 5 bases; J trimming: 0 bases; junction bases outside the gene matches: 4. CDR3 loop: CASSLSGAAKNIQYF. The DNA for the CDR3 is TGTGCCAGCAGCCTGAGCGGGGCAGCCAAAAACATTCAGTACTTC.

In DNA form, the CDR3 reads TGTGCCAGCTTGATGAGCTCCTACAATGAGCAGTTCTTC. It translates to CASLMSSYNEQFF. The genes are TRBV5-6 and TRBJ2-1; D is undetermined. The CDR3 loop spans 13 amino acids. Germline CDR1 and CDR2: SGHDT and YYEEEE. Trimming took off 7 bases at V and 0 bases at J, with 8 bases between the two ends.

The chain joins TRBV11-2 to TRBJ2-5, with 9 bases lining up with TRBD2. The CDR3 is 14 residues long. Germline V gene sequence: CDR1 SGHAT, CDR2 FQNNGV. V lost 3 bases to trimming and J lost 4 bases; unmatched junction nucleotides: 3. This CDR3 is CASSFGTSPETQYF. CDR3 nucleotides: TGTGCCAGCAGCTTCGGGACTAGCCCAGAGACCCAGTACTTC.

This clonotype was counted at least ten times. The chain links TRBV12-3 or TRBV12-4 to TRBJ2-1, with D possibly called TRBD1 or TRBD2 (6 bases each). The V and J ends lost 3 bases and 2 bases respectively, with 14 bases between them. The CDR3 covers 16 residues. In DNA, the CDR3 is TGTGCCAGCAGTTTTAGACGGGGGCTCGCCTACAATGAGCAGTTCTTC. Translating gives CASSFRRGLAYNEQFF.

This clonotype was seen many times. The rearrangement uses TRBV9 and TRBJ2-1; D unresolved. Germline V gene data show CDR1 as SGDLS and CDR2 as YYNGEE. This CDR3 contains 12 residues. V was shortened by 2 bases and J by 10 bases, with 10 bases between the two germline ends. The CDR3 reads CASSVSLREQFF. The DNA of the CDR3 is TGTGCCAGCAGCGTTTCCCTCAGGGAGCAGTTCTTC. The full variable domain, with the rest looked up from reference TRBV9 and TRBJ2-1, is DSGVTQTPKHLITATGQRVTLRCSPRSGDLSVYWYQQSLDQGLQFLIQYYNGEERAKGNILERFSAQQFPDLHSELNLSSLELGDSALYFCASSVSLREQFFGPGTRLTVL.